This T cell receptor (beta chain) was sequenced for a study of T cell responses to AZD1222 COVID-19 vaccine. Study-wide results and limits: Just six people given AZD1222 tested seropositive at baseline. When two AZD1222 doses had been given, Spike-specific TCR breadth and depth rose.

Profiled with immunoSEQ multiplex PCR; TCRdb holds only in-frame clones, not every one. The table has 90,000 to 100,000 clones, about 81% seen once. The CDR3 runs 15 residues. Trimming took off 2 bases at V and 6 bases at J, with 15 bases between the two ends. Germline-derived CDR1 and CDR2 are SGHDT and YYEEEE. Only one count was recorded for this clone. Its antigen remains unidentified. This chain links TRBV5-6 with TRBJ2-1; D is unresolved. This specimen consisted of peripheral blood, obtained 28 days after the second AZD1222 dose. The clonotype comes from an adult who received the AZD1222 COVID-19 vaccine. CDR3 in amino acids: CASSFVGVISNEQFF. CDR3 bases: TGTGCCAGCAGCTTCGTTGGGGTAATATCCAATGAGCAGTTCTTC.